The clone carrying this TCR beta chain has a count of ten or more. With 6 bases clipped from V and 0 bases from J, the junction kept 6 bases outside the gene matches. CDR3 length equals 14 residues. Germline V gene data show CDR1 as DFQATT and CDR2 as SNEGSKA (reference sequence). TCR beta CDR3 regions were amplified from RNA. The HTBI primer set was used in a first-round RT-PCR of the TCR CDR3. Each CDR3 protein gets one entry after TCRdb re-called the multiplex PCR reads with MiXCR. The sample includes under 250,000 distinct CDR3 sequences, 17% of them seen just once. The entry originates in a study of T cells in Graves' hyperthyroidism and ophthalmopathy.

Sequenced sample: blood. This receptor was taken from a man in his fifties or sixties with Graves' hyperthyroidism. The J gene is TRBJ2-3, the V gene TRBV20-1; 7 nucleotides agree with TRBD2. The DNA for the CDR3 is TGCAGTGCACTTCGCGGGAGTAGCACAGATACGCAGTATTTT. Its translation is CSALRGSSTDTQYF.